This T cell receptor (beta chain) is drawn from a study of T cells after yellow fever vaccination. This CDR3 is 16 amino acids long. The J segment lost 1 base and the V segment lost 7 bases, leaving 8 bases of the junction unmatched. Germline CDR1 is MNHEY and CDR2 is SVGEGT. MiXCR was run by TCRdb on the 5' RACE reads, yielding one entry per CDR3 protein. The sample carries under 250,000 distinct CDR3 sequences, less than 9% recorded once. The TCR was taken from a man aged 25 to 45 who received the YFV17D yellow fever vaccine. V is TRBV6-2 or TRBV6-3 and J is TRBJ2-2; 8 bases align to TRBD2. The sample here was CD4+ T cells sorted from PBMCs, taken 15 days after the yellow fever booster vaccination. CDR3 bases: TGTGCCAGCACTACACCGGGACTAGGGAACACCGGGGAGCTGTTTTTT. Translated, it gives CASTTPGLGNTGELFF.